The present TCR beta chain was sequenced within a study of T cells after yellow fever vaccination. Study overall: SMART-Seq v4 Ultra Low Input prepared the low-cell-number fractions.

Whole-study results and caveats: FACS-sorted repertoires might harbor abundant contaminating clonotypes from the bulk population.

Synthesis of TCR cDNA relied on 5'RACE template switching, which attached a universal primer site and UMIs. Using its own MiXCR run on the 5' RACE reads, TCRdb lists one record per CDR3 protein. In the table there are around 120,000 distinct CDR3 sequences, about 7% of which are singletons. This CDR3 has 14 amino acids. The J segment lost 2 bases and the V segment lost 2 bases, leaving 5 bases of the junction unmatched. The germline gives CDR1 DFQATT, CDR2 SNEGSKA (reference sequence). On this clonotype itself: Its specificity is not known.

The sequences come from CD4+ T cells sorted from PBMCs, collected roughly seven weeks after the first yellow fever vaccination. The chain has TRBV20-1 and TRBJ1-2, with 7 bases matching TRBD1. The clonotype originates from a man between 18 and 35 years old who received the YFV17D yellow fever vaccine. The CDR3: CSARPGTVNYGYTF. The CDR3 nucleotides read TGCAGTGCTAGACCTGGGACAGTCAACTATGGCTACACCTTC.